This T cell receptor beta chain was sequenced during a study of T cell repertoires in cytomegalovirus infection. Across the study: It can be stated that public TCR beta signatures indicated CMV infection as well as a matching HLA type.

TCRdb analysed the reads with MiXCR anew, one entry per CDR3 protein. The data contain over 85,000 distinct CDR3 sequences, 16% of them singletons. A note on this clonotype: Its antigen is not known.

Study-level findings and limits: Accumulated public TCR beta family frequency recognized individuals carrying CMV together with the relevant HLA. HLA-C-restricted CMV clonotypes gave the most frequent clonotype in two of eight donors.

CDR3 length: 13 residues. Germline V gene data show CDR1 as SGHTA and CDR2 as FQGTGA. The V and J ends lost 5 bases and 6 bases, in that order; junction bases with no gene match: 5. The sample was PBMCs. This chain connects TRBV7-3 to TRBJ2-3, with 7 bases that match TRBD2. The sequence was obtained from a human donor in good health (CMV status not recorded). Some clones in this sample may be carry-over from other donors' samples. This CDR3 is CASSPLGGDTQYF. The CDR3 region has the DNA TGTGCCAGCAGCCCCCTGGGGGGGGATACGCAGTATTTT.